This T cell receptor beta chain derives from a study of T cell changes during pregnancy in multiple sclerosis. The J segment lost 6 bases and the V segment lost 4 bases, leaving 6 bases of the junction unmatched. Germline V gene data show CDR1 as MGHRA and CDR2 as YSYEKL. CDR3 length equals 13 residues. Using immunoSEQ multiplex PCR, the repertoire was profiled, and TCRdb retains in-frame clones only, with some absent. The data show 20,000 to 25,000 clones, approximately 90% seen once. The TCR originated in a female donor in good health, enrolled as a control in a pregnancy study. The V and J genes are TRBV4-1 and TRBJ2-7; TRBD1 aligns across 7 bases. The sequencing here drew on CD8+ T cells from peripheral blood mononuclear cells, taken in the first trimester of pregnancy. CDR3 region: CASSRDRDPEQYF. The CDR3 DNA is TGCGCCAGCAGCCGCGACAGGGACCCCGAGCAGTACTTC.